One and the same sample provided the 23 T cell receptor beta chains below, sequenced in a study of blood T cell repertoires in COVID-19 (dated by TCRdb to about 2020). Libraries were constructed by the immunoSEQ multiplex PCR assay. The table was pulled from immuneACCESS by TCRdb, which kept in-frame rearrangements only. Such tables lose some clones; where checked, under half of the loss comes from unresolved V genes, and the rest has no known cause. Present in this sample are 90,000 or so clones, 70% to 85% of which were seen just once. In total, the top ten clones hold around 25% of the sample. The sample was peripheral blood. The receptors stem from a woman in her sixties in a cohort sampled during active or convalescent COVID-19.

This chain links TRBV9 with TRBJ2-5; 8 bases agree with TRBD2. Germline V gene sequence: CDR1 SGDLS, CDR2 YYNGEE. This CDR3 contains 19 residues. The junction had 13 bases not matched to a gene; V was cut back by 0 bases and J by 0 bases. In nucleotides, the CDR3 is TGTGCCAGCAGCGTAGATCCAGCGGGGGTTCATAGGTACCAAGAGACCCAGTACTTC. Its translation: CASSVDPAGVHRYQETQYF.

V gene TRBV18 combines with J gene TRBJ1-4; D ambiguous. This CDR3 has 11 residues. Germline V gene data show CDR1 as KGHSH and CDR2 as LQKENI. V was cut by 6 bases and J by 8 bases, with 7 bases left in between. CDR3 nucleotides: TGTGCCAGCTCCGAGGTGGAAAAACTGTTTTTT. It yields the protein CASSEVEKLFF.

A few counts support this clone. The genes are TRBV6-4 and TRBJ2-2; D unresolved. The CDR3 is 14 residues long. Germline CDR1 and CDR2: MRHNA and SNTAGT. The germline V and J ends were trimmed by 7 bases and 1 base, with 10 bases remaining between them. The CDR3 DNA reads as TGTGCCAGCAAAGAGACGGGGAACACCGGGGAGCTGTTTTTT. Protein product: CASKETGNTGELFF.

This clone was counted between two and nine times. The chain links TRBV4-3 to TRBJ1-5, with TRBD1 matching 8 bases. J was trimmed by 11 bases and V by 3 bases; bases with no gene match: 9. Germline assignment: CDR1 LGHNA and CDR2 YSLEER. The CDR3 is 14 amino acids. The CDR3 sequence is CASSQETGVGSQHF. The CDR3 coding sequence is TGCGCCAGCAGCCAGGAGACAGGGGTAGGATCCCAGCATTTT.

The chain links TRBV10-3 to TRBJ1-2; 8 positions agree with TRBD1. Germline loops: CDR1 ENHRY, CDR2 SYGVKD. This CDR3 has 16 amino acids. Trimming took 3 bases from V and 4 from J; bases not matched to a gene: 10. CDR3 nucleotide sequence: TGTGCCATCAGTGACGTCTACCGACAGGGGTCCTATGGCTACACCTTC. It translates to CAISDVYRQGSYGYTF.

The rearrangement links TRBV5-5 to TRBJ2-5; 9 bases line up with TRBD1. Losses at the gene ends were 3 bases for V and 10 bases for J; bases not matched to a gene: 13. From germline, CDR1 is SGHKS and CDR2 YYEKEE (reference sequence). This CDR3 comprises 15 residues. The CDR3 reads CASSSVQGAGSVQYF. The CDR3 DNA sequence: TGTGCCAGCAGCTCGGTACAGGGGGCAGGTAGCGTCCAGTACTTC.

The chain combines TRBV29-1 with TRBJ2-1, with 8 bases lining up with TRBD2. From germline, CDR1 is SQVTM and CDR2 ANQGSEA. This CDR3 comprises 15 residues. Trimming at V came to 0 bases and at J to 4 bases, leaving 5 bases not matched to a gene. CDR3: CSVEEGRGVYNEQFF. The CDR3 nucleotides are TGCAGCGTTGAAGAGGGGCGGGGGGTTTACAATGAGCAGTTCTTC.

The gene calls are TRBV30 and TRBJ2-5; 7 bases agree with TRBD2. Trimming at V came to 0 bases and at J to 5 bases, leaving 3 bases not matched to a gene. The germline CDR1 and CDR2 sequences are GTSNPN and SVGIG (reference sequence). This CDR3 is built from 13 residues. The CDR3 region has the DNA TGTGCCTGGAGTGTAAACGGGGGGGAGACCCAGTACTTC. It specifies CAWSVNGGETQYF.

V is TRBV19 and J is TRBJ1-2; 9 bases agree with TRBD1. The germline V gene encodes CDR1 LNHDA and CDR2 SQIVND (reference sequence). The CDR3 consists of 15 residues. J lost 3 bases, V lost 3 bases, and 5 bases had no gene match. For the CDR3, the DNA is TGTGCCAGTAGTATCGGGACAGGGTTTGACTATGGCTACACCTTC. This sequence encodes CASSIGTGFDYGYTF.

A few counts support this clone. The chain combines TRBV15 with TRBJ1-1; D unresolved. This CDR3 is built from 14 residues. Trimming shortened V by 0 bases and J by 4 bases, and 9 bases separated the two germline ends. The germline CDR1 and CDR2 sequences are LNHNV and YYDKDF (reference sequence). The CDR3 region has the DNA TGTGCCACCAGCAGAGAGCGGGTCTCCACTGAAGCTTTCTTT. This encodes CATSRERVSTEAFF.

V gene TRBV5-8 combines with J gene TRBJ2-5, with 8 bases lining up with TRBD1. CDR3 length equals 15 residues. The V segment lost 4 bases and the J segment 2 bases; nucleotides outside the gene matches: 7. CDR1 is SGHTS, CDR2 YDEGEE, per germline. The CDR3 protein is CASSQGTGRQETQYF. CDR3 bases: TGTGCCAGCAGCCAAGGGACAGGACGTCAAGAGACCCAGTACTTC.

The chain links TRBV28 to TRBJ2-5; 7 bases line up with TRBD1. The CDR3 spans 15 residues. V lost 2 bases and J lost 4; bases outside the gene matches: 7. Germline V lookup: CDR1 MDHEN, CDR2 SYDVKM. CDR3 bases: TGTGCCAGCAGTTTAATGGGGACAGAGATAGAGACCCAGTACTTC. Translated, it gives CASSLMGTEIETQYF. The full variable domain, rest sourced from reference TRBV28 and TRBJ2-5, is DVKVTQSSRYLVKRTGEKVFLECVQDMDHENMFWYRQDPGLGLRLIYFSYDVKMKEKGDIPEGYSVSREKKERFSLILESASTNQTSMYLCASSLMGTEIETQYFGPGTRLLVL.

In this sample, this clone turned up many times. CDR3 coding DNA: TGTGCCAGCAGCTTTCTTACAGCAAGCTATGGCTACACCTTC. It codes for CASSFLTASYGYTF. The chain recombines TRBV5-4 with TRBJ1-2; D is unclear. V lost 2 bases and J lost 4, with 12 bases in between. Germline CDR1 SGHNT, CDR2 YYREEE (reference sequence). CDR3 length: 14 residues.

The genes are TRBV19 and TRBJ1-5; TRBD1 aligns across 7 bases. The germline gives CDR1 LNHDA, CDR2 SQIVND (reference sequence). V shed 1 base, J shed 4 bases, and the junction held 7 bases outside the gene matches. The CDR3 extends over 16 amino acids. The CDR3 nucleotides are TGTGCCAGTAGTATAGTCCGACAGGGAGAAAATCAGCCCCAGCATTTT. Encoded protein: CASSIVRQGENQPQHF.

The rearrangement links TRBV30 to TRBJ2-3, with D hard to call. V shed 6 bases and J shed 6 bases, with 7 bases lying between them. This CDR3 is 10 amino acids long. Germline CDR1 GTSNPN, CDR2 SVGIG (reference sequence). CDR3 loop: CACELDTQYF. The CDR3 bases are TGTGCCTGTGAACTTGATACGCAGTATTTT.

This rearrangement joins TRBV7-2 to TRBJ2-5; 7 bases match TRBD1. The germline CDR1 and CDR2 sequences are SGHTA and FQGNSA. V dropped 5 bases and J dropped 3; count of bases not matched to a gene: 9. There are 15 residues in the CDR3. The CDR3 protein is CASSILTGRKETQYF. The CDR3 DNA reads as TGTGCCAGCAGCATACTGACAGGGAGAAAAGAGACCCAGTACTTC.

The chain recombines TRBV30 with TRBJ1-2; D is unresolved. Trimming pared 0 bases from V and 6 bases from J, leaving 8 bases between. The germline V gene encodes CDR1 GTSNPN and CDR2 SVGIG (reference sequence). This CDR3 region has 12 residues. The DNA for the CDR3 is TGTGCCTGGAGTGTTCGGTCGGATGGCTACACCTTC. Protein product: CAWSVRSDGYTF.

Notes on this clone: A single base separates this from a much larger clone, so it may be a read error. The same CDR3 can be traced to other DNA sequences in this sample. The V and J genes are TRBV19 and TRBJ1-5; 7 nucleotides match TRBD1. Germline values: CDR1 LNHDA, CDR2 SQIVND (reference sequence). This CDR3 is 17 amino acids long. This CDR3 is CASSRDRGPLSNQPQHF. CDR3 in DNA: TGCGCCAGTAGTAGGGACAGAGGACCTTTAAGCAATCAGCCCCAGCATTTT.

This sequence joins TRBV7-2 and TRBJ2-7; D is ambiguous. The ends were cut back, 6 bases at V and 1 base at J, with 16 bases in the middle. CDR1 SGHTA and CDR2 FQGNSA come from the germline V gene. The CDR3 consists of 15 residues. Here the CDR3 reads CASSPPRRRSYEQYF. The CDR3 bases are TGTGCCAGCAGTCCCCCCCGGAGAAGGTCCTACGAGCAGTACTTC.

The rearrangement uses TRBV6-5 and TRBJ1-5; no firm D call. The CDR3 is 15 residues long. The germline V gene has CDR1 MNHEY and CDR2 SVGAGI. Trimming stripped 5 bases from V and 2 bases from J, with 13 bases between. This CDR3 is CASSQSGGGNQPQHF. The DNA of the CDR3 is TGTGCCAGCAGTCAGTCTGGAGGAGGCAATCAGCCCCAGCATTTT.

This chain connects TRBV2 to TRBJ1-4; the D gene is possibly TRBD1 (6 bases). The CDR3 contains 16 residues. The germline CDR1 and CDR2 sequences are SNHLY and FYNNEI. The ends were cut back, 7 bases at V and 0 bases at J, with 15 bases in the middle. The CDR3 DNA reads TGTGCCAGCAATACAAGGGGGGGCGCAACTAATGAAAAACTGTTTTTT. It yields the protein CASNTRGGATNEKLFF.

The rearrangement joins TRBV6-2 or TRBV6-3 to TRBJ1-5; D call uncertain. CDR1 is MNHEY and CDR2 is SVGEGT in the germline V gene. The V end was cut by 6 bases, the J end by 5 bases, with 17 bases between. There are 15 residues in the CDR3. The CDR3 loop is CASSARGLGYQPQHF. The CDR3 nucleotides read TGTGCCAGCAGCGCCCGGGGATTAGGATATCAGCCCCAGCATTTT.

The genes are TRBV4-1 and TRBJ2-1; D not resolved. Germline loops: CDR1 MGHRA, CDR2 YSYEKL. V was trimmed by 6 bases and J by 0 bases, leaving 15 bases between them. The CDR3 runs 16 residues. The CDR3 protein is CASSRFTESSYNEQFF. The DNA of the CDR3 is TGCGCCAGCAGTCGATTTACAGAGAGCTCCTACAATGAGCAGTTCTTC.